The 9 T cell receptor beta chains given below trace back to one sample, sequenced in a study of T cell responses to AZD1222 COVID-19 vaccine. Assay used: immunoSEQ multiplex PCR; TCRdb lists only in-frame clones, some missing. The sample lists about 130,000 clones; approximately 87% were seen once. The sequences come from peripheral blood, collected on day 0 of AZD1222 vaccination. Receptors originate from an adult in good health.

This clone is a singleton in its sample. The chain joins TRBV6-5 to TRBJ2-5; 10 nucleotides match TRBD1. The CDR3 totals 15 residues. V lost 6 bases and J lost 6; bases outside the gene matches: 10. Germline CDR1 and CDR2: MNHEY and SVGAGI. CDR3 region: CASSRLGQGRKTQYF. The CDR3 nucleotides are TGTGCCAGCAGCCGACTGGGACAGGGGAGGAAGACCCAGTACTTC.

The count of this clone is one. This chain connects TRBV5-1 to TRBJ2-1; a possible D gene is TRBD1 (6 bases). The CDR3 covers 16 residues. Germline V gives CDR1 SGHRS, CDR2 YFSETQ. With 0 bases removed from V and 8 bases from J, the gap between germline ends came to 18 bases. CDR3 DNA sequence: TGCGCCAGCAGCTTGGCCAGGGGACCCTCAGTCGATGAGCAGTTCTTC. This translates into CASSLARGPSVDEQFF.

The chain is built from TRBV7-2 and TRBJ1-6; TRBD1 agrees at 9 bases. The V and J ends lost 5 bases and 7 bases, in that order; junction bases with no gene match: 9. The CDR3 spans 16 residues. The germline CDR1 and CDR2 sequences are SGHTA and FQGNSA. The CDR3 sequence: CASSPRFDRGNSPLHF. CDR3 in DNA: TGTGCCAGCAGCCCTAGATTCGACAGGGGGAATTCACCCCTCCACTTT.

The chain links TRBV7-9 to TRBJ2-3; 7 bases fit TRBD2. From germline, CDR1 is SEHNR and CDR2 FQNEAQ (reference sequence). CDR3 length equals 13 residues. Unmatched junction bases numbered 1, after V lost 0 bases and J lost 7 bases. For the CDR3, the DNA is TGTGCCAGCAGCTTAGCGGGGGGGAATACGCAGTATTTT. It is translated as CASSLAGGNTQYF. Full variable domain (missing parts from reference TRBV7-9 and TRBJ2-3): DTGVSQNPRHKITKRGQNVTFRCDPISEHNRLYWYRQTLGQGPEFLTYFQNEAQLEKSRLLSDRFSAERPKGSFSTLEIQRTEQGDSAMYLCASSLAGGNTQYFGPGTRLTVL.

CDR3 region: CASSPRLAVSSYNEQFF. The CDR3 DNA is TGTGCCAGCAGCCCCCGACTAGCGGTGAGCTCCTACAATGAGCAGTTCTTC. The chain recombines TRBV7-9 with TRBJ2-1, with 9 bases that match TRBD2. Germline V gene lookup returns CDR1 SEHNR and CDR2 FQNEAQ (reference sequence). Trimming removed 5 bases from V and 0 bases from J; junction bases left unmatched: 8. The CDR3 is made up of 17 amino acids.

The rearrangement links TRBV28 to TRBJ2-7; no definite D call. The CDR3 is made up of 13 amino acids. Trimming pared 5 bases from V and 5 bases from J, leaving 13 bases between. The germline gives CDR1 MDHEN, CDR2 SYDVKM. The CDR3 spells CASSPRVPDEQYF. CDR3 bases: TGTGCCAGCAGTCCAAGGGTGCCCGACGAGCAGTACTTC.

This clone showed up just once. CDR3 region: CASSSSAGSSYEQYF. CDR3 in DNA: TGTGCCAGCAGCTCCTCTGCAGGGAGCTCCTACGAGCAGTACTTC. This rearrangement joins TRBV5-4 to TRBJ2-7, with D perhaps being TRBD1 or TRBD2 (5 bases each). V lost 3 bases and J lost 0, with 13 bases in between. The CDR3 totals 15 residues. Germline V gene data show CDR1 as SGHNT and CDR2 as YYREEE (reference sequence).

The table lists this clone with a count of one. The chain carries TRBV29-1 and TRBJ2-1; no reliable D call. Trimming took 5 bases from V and 0 from J, leaving 8 bases between them. The germline V gene encodes CDR1 SQVTM and CDR2 ANQGSEA. This CDR3 has 13 amino acids. The CDR3 DNA sequence: TGCAGCGTTCCCGGTGTCTCCTACAATGAGCAGTTCTTC. Its translation is CSVPGVSYNEQFF.

The rearrangement uses TRBV18 and TRBJ2-7; TRBD1 agrees at 12 bases. Germline CDR1 and CDR2: KGHSH and LQKENI. J was trimmed by 6 bases and V by 6 bases; bases with no gene match: 6. This CDR3 spans 14 amino acids. This CDR3 reads CASSPGTGGGEQYF. Here the CDR3 DNA reads TGTGCCAGCTCTCCCGGGACAGGGGGCGGCGAGCAGTACTTC.